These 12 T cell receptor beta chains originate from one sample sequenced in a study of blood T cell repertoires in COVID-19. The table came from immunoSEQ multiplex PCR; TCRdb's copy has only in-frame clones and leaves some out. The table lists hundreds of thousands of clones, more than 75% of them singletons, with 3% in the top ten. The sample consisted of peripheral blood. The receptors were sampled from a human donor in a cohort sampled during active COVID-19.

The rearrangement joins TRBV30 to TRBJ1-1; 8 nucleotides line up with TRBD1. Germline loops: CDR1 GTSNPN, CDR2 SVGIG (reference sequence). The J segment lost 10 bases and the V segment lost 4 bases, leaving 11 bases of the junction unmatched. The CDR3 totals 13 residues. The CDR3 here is CAWTLGQGQIAFF. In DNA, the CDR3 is TGTGCCTGGACCCTAGGACAGGGCCAAATAGCTTTCTTT.

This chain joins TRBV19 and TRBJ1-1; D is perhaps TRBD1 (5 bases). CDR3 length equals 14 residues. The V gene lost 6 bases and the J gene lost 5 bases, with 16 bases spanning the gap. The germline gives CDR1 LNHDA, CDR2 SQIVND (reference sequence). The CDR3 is CASRAHRQSTEAFF. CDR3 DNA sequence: TGTGCCAGTAGGGCCCACCGACAGAGTACTGAAGCTTTCTTT.

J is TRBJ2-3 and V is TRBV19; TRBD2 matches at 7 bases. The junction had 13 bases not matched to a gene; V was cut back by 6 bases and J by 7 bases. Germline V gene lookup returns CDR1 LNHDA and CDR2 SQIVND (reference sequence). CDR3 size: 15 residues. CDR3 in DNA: TGTGCCAGTAGAACTCTTTACGGGGGGACTTATACGCAGTATTTT. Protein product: CASRTLYGGTYTQYF. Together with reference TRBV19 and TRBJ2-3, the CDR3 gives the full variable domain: DGGITQSPKYLFRKEGQNVTLSCEQNLNHDAMYWYRQDPGQGLRLIYYSQIVNDFQKGDIAEGYSVSREKKESFPLTVTSAQKNPTAFYLCASRTLYGGTYTQYFGPGTRLTVL.

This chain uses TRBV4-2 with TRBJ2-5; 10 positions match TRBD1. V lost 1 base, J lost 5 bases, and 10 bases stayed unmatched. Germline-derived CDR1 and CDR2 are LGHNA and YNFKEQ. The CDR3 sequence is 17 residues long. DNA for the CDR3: TGTGCCAGCAGCCAAGGACGGGGCGACAGGGGGCACGAGACCCAGTACTTC. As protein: CASSQGRGDRGHETQYF.

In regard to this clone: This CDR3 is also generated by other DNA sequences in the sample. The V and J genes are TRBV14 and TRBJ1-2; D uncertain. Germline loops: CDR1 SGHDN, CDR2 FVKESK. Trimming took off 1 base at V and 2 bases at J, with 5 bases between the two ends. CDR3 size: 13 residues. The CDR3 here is CASSQGQNYGYTF. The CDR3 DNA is TGTGCCAGCAGCCAAGGTCAGAACTATGGCTACACCTTC.

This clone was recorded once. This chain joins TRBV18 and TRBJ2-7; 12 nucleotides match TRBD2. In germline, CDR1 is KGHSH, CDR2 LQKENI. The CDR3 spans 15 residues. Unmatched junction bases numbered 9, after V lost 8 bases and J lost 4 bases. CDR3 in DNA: TGTGCCAGCACCCCTAGCGGGAGGGCCGGGTACGAGCAGTACTTC. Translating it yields CASTPSGRAGYEQYF.

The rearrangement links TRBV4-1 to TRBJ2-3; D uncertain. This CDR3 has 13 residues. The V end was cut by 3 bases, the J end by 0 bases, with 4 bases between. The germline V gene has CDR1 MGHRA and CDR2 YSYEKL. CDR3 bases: TGCGCCAGCAGCCATCCGAGCACAGATACGCAGTATTTT. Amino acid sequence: CASSHPSTDTQYF.

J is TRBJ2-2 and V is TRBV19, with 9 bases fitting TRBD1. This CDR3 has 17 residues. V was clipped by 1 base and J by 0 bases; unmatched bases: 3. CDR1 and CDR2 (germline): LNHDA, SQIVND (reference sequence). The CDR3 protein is CASSIGRQGANTGELFF. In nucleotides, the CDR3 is TGTGCCAGTAGTATAGGCCGACAGGGGGCGAACACCGGGGAGCTGTTTTTT.

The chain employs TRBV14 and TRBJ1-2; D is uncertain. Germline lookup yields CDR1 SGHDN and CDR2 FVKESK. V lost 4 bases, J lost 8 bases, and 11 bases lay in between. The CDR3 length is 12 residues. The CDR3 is CASSPTSGGYTF. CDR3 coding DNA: TGTGCCAGCAGCCCTACGTCGGGAGGCTACACCTTC.

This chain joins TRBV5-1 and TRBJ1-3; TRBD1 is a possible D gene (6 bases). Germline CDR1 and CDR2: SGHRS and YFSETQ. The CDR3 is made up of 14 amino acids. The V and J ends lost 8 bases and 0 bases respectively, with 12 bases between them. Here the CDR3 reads CASRLQGSGNTIYF. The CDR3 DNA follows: TGCGCCAGTCGGCTACAGGGCTCTGGAAACACCATATATTTT.

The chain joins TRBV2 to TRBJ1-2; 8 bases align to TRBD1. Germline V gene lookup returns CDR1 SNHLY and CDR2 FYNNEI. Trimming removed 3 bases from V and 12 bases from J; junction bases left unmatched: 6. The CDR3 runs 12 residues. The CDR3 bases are TGTGCCAGCAGTGACCGAGACAGGGGCCACACCTTC. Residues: CASSDRDRGHTF.

The CDR3 region has the DNA TGTGCCTGGAGTGCGGGGGAAGATACGCAGTATTTT. Protein product: CAWSAGEDTQYF. The rearrangement uses TRBV30 and TRBJ2-3, with a possible D match to TRBD2 (6 bases). Looked up from germline, CDR1 is GTSNPN and CDR2 is SVGIG (reference sequence). The CDR3 spans 12 residues. Trimming took 1 base from V and 5 from J, leaving 7 bases between them.